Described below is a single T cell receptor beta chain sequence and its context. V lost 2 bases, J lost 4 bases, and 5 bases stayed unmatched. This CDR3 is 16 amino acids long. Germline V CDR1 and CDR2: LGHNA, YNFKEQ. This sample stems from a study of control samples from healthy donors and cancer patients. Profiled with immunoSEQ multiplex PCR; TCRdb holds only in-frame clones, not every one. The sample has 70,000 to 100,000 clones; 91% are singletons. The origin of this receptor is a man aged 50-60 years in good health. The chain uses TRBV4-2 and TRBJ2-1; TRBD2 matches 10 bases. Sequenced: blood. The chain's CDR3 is CASSQPSGGAYNEQFF. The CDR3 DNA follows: TGTGCCAGCAGCCAACCGAGCGGGGGGGCATACAATGAGCAGTTCTTC.